The 29 T cell receptor beta chains below all came from one sample that was sequenced in a study of a mutant IDH1 vaccine in newly diagnosed glioma. TCRdb's copy holds only in-frame clones and misses some; the assay was immunoSEQ multiplex PCR. Of about 35,000 clones in the sample, 87% were seen once. No antigens are known for them. Regarding time point: week 47, end of study. The content of each vaccine dose was 300 ug of mutant IDH1 20-mer peptide, and topical imiquimod accompanied it. The sequencing used PBMCs, collected from a glioma patient whose treatment included an IDH1 peptide vaccine. All receptors derive from a woman aged 30 to 39 with glioma.

This chain joins TRBV9 and TRBJ2-2, with TRBD2 matching over 10 bases. CDR3 length: 16 residues. Germline V gene data show CDR1 as SGDLS and CDR2 as YYNGEE. V trimming: 4 bases; J trimming: 4 bases; junction bases outside the gene matches: 7. Here the CDR3 reads CASSLISSGGTGELFF. Written as DNA, the CDR3 is TGTGCCAGCAGCTTAATCTCTAGCGGGGGCACCGGGGAGCTGTTTTTT.

The chain carries TRBV15 and TRBJ1-4, with 7 bases lining up with TRBD1. CDR1 and CDR2 (germline): LNHNV, YYDKDF (reference sequence). V was pared by 0 bases and J by 8 bases, with 0 bases of the junction left unmatched. There are 13 residues in the CDR3. The CDR3 spells CATSRDRGEKLFF. The CDR3 DNA follows: TGTGCCACCAGCAGAGACAGGGGGGAAAAACTGTTTTTT.

This chain links TRBV6-5 with TRBJ2-7; 7 bases line up with TRBD2. Germline V gene sequence: CDR1 MNHEY, CDR2 SVGAGI. The CDR3 has 13 amino acids. With 6 bases clipped from V and 13 bases from J, the junction kept 15 bases outside the gene matches. The CDR3 here is CASSPGGPREFYF. CDR3 nucleotide sequence: TGTGCCAGCAGCCCCGGCGGCCCGCGGGAGTTTTACTTC.

The rearrangement joins TRBV6-6 to TRBJ1-2; possible D gene TRBD1, 5 bases. CDR1 is MNHNY and CDR2 is SVGAGI in the germline V gene (reference sequence). This CDR3 is 15 amino acids long. Trimming stripped 6 bases from V and 4 bases from J, with 18 bases between. The CDR3: CASSRQLGSGYGYTF. CDR3 nucleotide sequence: TGTGCCAGCAGCCGACAGTTGGGCTCAGGCTATGGCTACACCTTC.

Written as DNA, the CDR3 is TGTGCCAGCAGCCAAGGACAGGGGGCCTACGAGCAGTACTTC. This sequence encodes CASSQGQGAYEQYF. J is TRBJ2-7 and V is TRBV7-6; 10 bases line up with TRBD1. Trimming cost V 5 bases and J 2 bases; bases outside gene matches: 3. From germline, CDR1 is SGHVS and CDR2 FNYEAQ. The CDR3 length is 14 residues.

The CDR3 reads CASTTSSGLFTQYF. CDR3 nucleotide sequence: TGCGCCAGCACTACTAGCAGCGGGCTTTTTACGCAGTATTTT. The chain recombines TRBV5-1 with TRBJ2-3; D is perhaps TRBD2 (6 bases). Germline CDR1 is SGHRS and CDR2 is YFSETQ. Trimming took 6 bases from V and 8 from J, leaving 19 bases between them. This CDR3 spans 14 amino acids.

This clone is categorized as medium-sized. The rearrangement joins TRBV5-1 to TRBJ1-1, with D maybe TRBD1 (5 bases). V was clipped by 5 bases and J by 5 bases, with 13 bases between them. Germline V CDR1 and CDR2: SGHRS, YFSETQ. CDR3 size: 13 residues. This CDR3 is CASSFAGGTEAFF. The CDR3, as DNA: TGCGCCAGCAGTTTTGCGGGGGGAACTGAAGCTTTCTTT.

This clone occurred once. The V call is TRBV29-1, the J call TRBJ1-1; TRBD1 aligns across 10 bases. The V gene end was trimmed by 3 bases and the J gene end by 11 bases; junction bases not matched to a gene: 6. The germline V gene encodes CDR1 SQVTM and CDR2 ANQGSEA. This CDR3 is built from 12 residues. The CDR3 protein is CSVDPGQGRAFF. DNA for the CDR3: TGCAGCGTTGATCCGGGACAGGGGAGGGCTTTCTTT.

In DNA form, the CDR3 reads TGCGCCAGCAGCCAAGCCGACAGGGGGCATAACTATGGCTACACCTTC. Amino acid sequence: CASSQADRGHNYGYTF. This chain connects TRBV4-1 to TRBJ1-2, with 10 nucleotides matching TRBD1. Germline assignment: CDR1 MGHRA and CDR2 YSYEKL. Trimming cost V 1 base and J 1 base; bases outside gene matches: 3. The CDR3 has 16 amino acids.

V and J are TRBV7-9 and TRBJ1-2; unclear D gene. V gave up 3 bases and J gave up 0 bases, with 5 bases separating them. The germline CDR1 and CDR2 sequences are SEHNR and FQNEAQ (reference sequence). This CDR3 is built from 13 residues. CDR3 amino acids: CASSFGANYGYTF. Here the CDR3 DNA reads TGTGCCAGCAGCTTCGGCGCTAACTATGGCTACACCTTC.

The CDR3, as DNA: TGTGCCAGCAGCTCCTTTAGTGGGGAGACCCAGTACTTC. Translated: CASSSFSGETQYF. The chain carries TRBV11-1 and TRBJ2-5; unclear D gene. V gave up 4 bases and J gave up 5 bases, with 11 bases separating them. The CDR3 totals 13 residues. Germline V gene lookup returns CDR1 SGHAT and CDR2 FQDESV (reference sequence).

In this sample, this clone turned up once. The chain is built from TRBV20-1 and TRBJ1-1; TRBD1 might be the D (5 bases). The length of the CDR3 is 11 residues. V dropped 4 bases and J dropped 10 bases, with 13 bases sitting between them. Germline CDR1 reads DFQATT; CDR2 reads SNEGSKA (reference sequence). The CDR3 coding sequence is TGCAGTGCTAAGACGTGGGGGAGAGCTTTCTTT. It yields the protein CSAKTWGRAFF.

The J gene is TRBJ2-5, the V gene TRBV5-1, with TRBD1 identical over 7 bases. Germline V gene lookup returns CDR1 SGHRS and CDR2 YFSETQ. The CDR3 contains 14 residues. V lost 0 bases to trimming and J lost 6 bases; unmatched junction nucleotides: 5. CDR3 nucleotide sequence: TGCGCCAGCAGCTTGGGACAGGGAACACAGACCCAGTACTTC. This codes for CASSLGQGTQTQYF.

The V gene is TRBV30, the J gene TRBJ2-1; 7 bases map to TRBD2. The CDR3 totals 14 residues. J was trimmed by 0 bases and V by 2 bases; bases with no gene match: 1. Germline CDR1 is GTSNPN and CDR2 is SVGIG (reference sequence). CDR3 loop: CAWSSGVSYNEQFF. The CDR3 coding sequence is TGTGCCTGGAGTAGCGGGGTCTCCTACAATGAGCAGTTCTTC. Combining the CDR3 with reference TRBV30 and TRBJ2-1 gives the whole variable domain SQTIHQWPATLVQPVGSPLSLECTVEGTSNPNLYWYRQAAGRGLQLLFYSVGIGQISSEVPQNLSASRPQDRQFILSSKKLLLSDSGFYLCAWSSGVSYNEQFFGPGTRLTVL.

This clone qualifies as medium-sized. The V call is TRBV5-6, the J call TRBJ1-5; D unclear. Germline values: CDR1 SGHDT, CDR2 YYEEEE. Between the trimmed V and J ends, which lost 0 bases and 5 bases, there was a span of 9 bases. This CDR3 spans 14 amino acids. Here the CDR3 reads CASSLVGWDQPQHF. DNA of the CDR3: TGTGCCAGCAGCTTGGTCGGTTGGGATCAGCCCCAGCATTTT.

This chain connects TRBV5-1 to TRBJ2-3, with D perhaps TRBD2 (6 bases). This CDR3 comprises 16 residues. Trimming took 2 bases from V and 1 from J, leaving 14 bases between them. Looked up from germline, CDR1 is SGHRS and CDR2 is YFSETQ. In nucleotides, the CDR3 is TGCGCCAGCAGCTTCGGGACTGTCCGCGGCACAGATACGCAGTATTTT. It codes for CASSFGTVRGTDTQYF.

The CDR3 protein is CASSLGGTDTQYF. In DNA, the CDR3 is TGCGCCAGCAGCTTGGGGGGCACAGATACGCAGTATTTT. The chain combines TRBV5-1 with TRBJ2-3; D remains ambiguous. The V gene lost 0 bases and the J gene lost 1 base, with 3 bases spanning the gap. The CDR3 has 13 amino acids. Germline V gene sequence: CDR1 SGHRS, CDR2 YFSETQ.

This chain links TRBV6-6 with TRBJ2-4, with a weak D call TRBD2 (6 bases). Trimming removed 5 bases at V and 7 bases at J, with 6 bases between. The CDR3 length is 11 residues. Per the germline V gene, CDR1 is MNHNY and CDR2 is SVGAGI (reference sequence). This CDR3 reads CASSGGNIQYF. CDR3 bases: TGTGCCAGCAGTGGGGGGAACATTCAGTACTTC.

The gene calls are TRBV25-1 and TRBJ2-7; 9 bases agree with TRBD1. Germline CDR1 reads MGHDK; CDR2 reads SYGVNS. Losses at the gene ends were 8 bases for V and 7 bases for J; bases not matched to a gene: 9. This CDR3 has 13 residues. The CDR3 reads CASRGQGSWEQYF. In DNA form, the CDR3 reads TGTGCCAGCCGAGGACAGGGGAGCTGGGAGCAGTACTTC.

The chain links TRBV19 to TRBJ1-3, with 9 bases that match TRBD1. The CDR3 contains 17 residues. Germline values: CDR1 LNHDA, CDR2 SQIVND (reference sequence). Trimming removed 4 bases from V and 4 bases from J; junction bases left unmatched: 11. CDR3: CASSNRPGTGKGNTIYF. The CDR3 DNA reads TGTGCCAGTAGTAACCGTCCCGGGACAGGGAAAGGAAACACCATATATTTT.

V is TRBV6-5 and J is TRBJ1-1; 7 bases align to TRBD1. The CDR3 spans 13 residues. Germline loops: CDR1 MNHEY, CDR2 SVGAGI. Trimming cost V 5 bases and J 4 bases; bases outside gene matches: 4. The DNA of the CDR3 is TGTGCCAGCAGTCCCCGACAGGGCACTGAAGCTTTCTTT. Protein product: CASSPRQGTEAFF.

The chain carries TRBV7-2 and TRBJ2-3; 7 bases are shared with TRBD1. The CDR3 is 15 amino acids. Trimming removed 3 bases from V and 0 bases from J; junction bases left unmatched: 3. CDR1 is SGHTA and CDR2 is FQGNSA in the germline V gene. In DNA form, the CDR3 reads TGTGCCAGCAGCTTTCCGGGACAGAGCACAGATACGCAGTATTTT. It yields the protein CASSFPGQSTDTQYF.

As DNA, the CDR3 is TGCGCCAGCAGCCCCGGACAGGGGCCTTATCAGCCCCAGCATTTT. This encodes CASSPGQGPYQPQHF. The V call is TRBV5-1, the J call TRBJ1-5; 9 bases align to TRBD1. V lost 4 bases and J lost 5; bases outside the gene matches: 7. CDR1 is SGHRS, CDR2 YFSETQ, per germline. The CDR3 is 15 residues long.

This clone was seen more than once but under ten times. V usage is TRBV18 and J usage is TRBJ1-2; 9 nucleotides align to TRBD1. There are 15 residues in the CDR3. With V trimmed by 0 bases and J by 4 bases, 3 bases remained unmatched. Germline CDR1 is KGHSH and CDR2 is LQKENI. DNA of the CDR3: TGTGCCAGCTCACCACCGGGACAGGGTGGCTATGGCTACACCTTC. It codes for CASSPPGQGGYGYTF.

This clone was detected only a few times. The genes are TRBV6-5 and TRBJ2-7; D unclear. Germline V gene data show CDR1 as MNHEY and CDR2 as SVGAGI. With 3 bases removed from V and 2 bases from J, the gap between germline ends came to 8 bases. The CDR3 runs to 13 residues. CDR3 bases: TGTGCCAGCAGTTATAGCCCCACCTACGAGCAGTACTTC. It encodes CASSYSPTYEQYF.

This chain uses TRBV15 with TRBJ2-7; a weak D match, TRBD1 (6 bases). Germline V gene sequence: CDR1 LNHNV, CDR2 YYDKDF (reference sequence). The CDR3 consists of 17 residues. V was trimmed by 0 bases and J by 6 bases, leaving 21 bases between them. In DNA form, the CDR3 reads TGTGCCACCAGCAGAGATTACTCCGGGGCAGGGGTGGCCGAGCAGTACTTC. Amino acids: CATSRDYSGAGVAEQYF.

The chain employs TRBV29-1 and TRBJ2-7; 8 positions agree with TRBD2. There are 12 residues in the CDR3. V shed 4 bases and J 3 bases; nucleotides not matched to a gene: 2. Per the germline V gene, CDR1 is SQVTM and CDR2 is ANQGSEA. CDR3 in amino acids: CSVVAGNYEQYF. CDR3 DNA: TGCAGCGTTGTAGCGGGGAACTACGAGCAGTACTTC.

The chain joins TRBV25-1 to TRBJ2-2; D unresolved. The CDR3 runs to 15 residues. In germline, CDR1 is MGHDK, CDR2 SYGVNS. The V end was cut by 5 bases, the J end by 2 bases, with 12 bases between. Here the CDR3 reads CASSPPAPNTGELFF. The CDR3 DNA sequence: TGTGCCAGCAGTCCCCCGGCGCCAAACACCGGGGAGCTGTTTTTT.

This rearrangement joins TRBV27 to TRBJ2-7; the match to TRBD1 covers 7 bases. Germline V gene data show CDR1 as MNHEY and CDR2 as SMNVEV (reference sequence). The CDR3 extends over 16 amino acids. V shed 5 bases and J 2 bases; nucleotides not matched to a gene: 12. The CDR3 nucleotides are TGTGCCAGCAGTCCTTCCGGACAGGCGAGTGCCTACGAGCAGTACTTC. Its protein product is CASSPSGQASAYEQYF.